The rows below give T cell receptor beta chains drawn from one sample of a study of control samples from healthy donors and cancer patients. The protocol was immunoSEQ multiplex PCR, while the TCRdb copy is restricted to in-frame clones and leaves out a portion. The sample shows about 130,000 clones, around nine tenths of them seen only once. Sequencing used blood. The receptors derive from a man between 50 and 59 years old in good health. The CDR3 runs from the conserved cysteine through the conserved F or W. A D gene is named only where the DNA matches it firmly. Rows give clone size only sometimes, using once, few, many, or a class for an expanded clone.

abundance,v_gene,j_gene,d_gene,CDR3aa,CDR3nt
NA,TRBV19,TRBJ1-2,NA,CASSIGFVGYTF,TGTGCCAGTAGTATAGGGTTCGTTGGCTACACCTTC
NA,TRBV5-1,TRBJ1-1,NA,CASSLERNRNTEAFF,TGCGCCAGCAGCTTGGAACGGAACCGGAACACTGAAGCTTTCTTT
NA,TRBV5-1,TRBJ2-1,TRBD1,CASSKQGDEQFF,TGCGCCAGCAGTAAGCAGGGGGATGAGCAGTTCTTC
NA,TRBV27,TRBJ2-3,TRBD1,CASSFYPNRGTITDTQYF,TGTGCCAGCAGTTTCTATCCCAACAGGGGTACCATCACAGATACGCAGTATTTT
NA,TRBV7-9,TRBJ1-3,NA,CASSFISTDTIYF,TGTGCCAGCAGCTTCATTAGCACAGACACCATATATTTT
NA,TRBV9,TRBJ1-1,NA,CASSVSGEEDTEAFF,TGTGCCAGCAGCGTATCCGGGGAGGAGGACACTGAAGCTTTCTTT
NA,TRBV30,TRBJ1-2,NA,CAWSGRDGPGYGYTF,TGTGCCTGGAGTGGGAGGGACGGTCCGGGGTATGGCTACACCTTC
few,TRBV11-3,TRBJ2-7,TRBD1,CASSFPGDRVYEQYF,TGTGCCAGCAGCTTCCCCGGGGACAGGGTTTACGAGCAGTACTTC
NA,TRBV3-1/TRBV3-2,TRBJ2-1,TRBD1,CASSQGQGAQREQFF,TGTGCCAGCAGCCAAGGACAGGGGGCGCAGCGTGAGCAGTTCTTC
NA,TRBV24-1,TRBJ2-2,NA,CATSSANANTGELFF,TGTGCCACCAGTTCAGCCAACGCGAACACCGGGGAGCTGTTTTTT
NA,TRBV5-1,TRBJ1-2,NA,CASSPGTASRNGYTF,TGCGCCAGCAGCCCCGGGACCGCGTCAAGAAATGGCTACACCTTC
once,TRBV7-8,TRBJ2-7,NA,CASSPPTGTYEQYF,TGTGCCAGCAGCCCACCAACAGGGACCTACGAGCAGTACTTC
NA,TRBV7-3,TRBJ2-3,NA,CASSLGTVTDTQYF,TGTGCCAGCAGCTTAGGGACTGTCACAGATACGCAGTATTTT
NA,TRBV18,TRBJ2-5,TRBD1,CASSPGQGQETQYF,TGTGCCAGCTCACCGGGACAGGGCCAAGAGACCCAGTACTTC
NA,TRBV14,TRBJ2-3,NA,CASSLVKTDTQYF,TGTGCCAGCAGCCTAGTAAAGACAGATACGCAGTATTTT
few,TRBV11-3,TRBJ2-3,NA,CASSRPDGTDTQYF,TGTGCCAGCAGCAGACCAGACGGCACAGATACGCAGTATTTT
NA,TRBV5-5,TRBJ1-2,NA,CASSLASAYGYTF,TGTGCCAGCAGCTTGGCATCAGCCTATGGCTACACCTTC
NA,TRBV6-5,TRBJ2-7,NA,CASGRTDSYEQYF,TGTGCCAGCGGCCGGACCGATTCCTACGAGCAGTACTTC
NA,TRBV12-1,TRBJ1-6,NA,CASSPYLPRGPSYNSPLHF,TGTGCCAGCAGCCCATATCTCCCCCGGGGACCCTCCTATAATTCACCCCTCCACTTT
NA,TRBV19,TRBJ1-4,NA,CASSNREKLFF,TGTGCCAGTAGTAATCGTGAAAAACTGTTTTTT
few,TRBV5-1,TRBJ2-1,NA,CASSVPNNEQFF,TGCGCCAGCAGTGTTCCGAACAATGAGCAGTTCTTC
NA,TRBV6-6,TRBJ2-7,NA,CASSYTRVRSSYEQYF,TGTGCCAGCAGTTACACCCGGGTTCGGAGCTCCTACGAGCAGTACTTC
NA,TRBV4-2,TRBJ2-2,TRBD2,CASSQWTSGGANTGELFF,TGTGCCAGCAGCCAATGGACTAGCGGGGGCGCGAACACCGGGGAGCTGTTTTTT
NA,TRBV18,TRBJ2-5,NA,CASSPRTAYQETQYF,TGTGCCAGCTCACCAAGGACAGCGTACCAAGAGACCCAGTACTTC
NA,TRBV2,TRBJ2-3,NA,CASSREGLDTQYF,TGTGCCAGCAGTCGAGAGGGGTTAGATACGCAGTATTTT